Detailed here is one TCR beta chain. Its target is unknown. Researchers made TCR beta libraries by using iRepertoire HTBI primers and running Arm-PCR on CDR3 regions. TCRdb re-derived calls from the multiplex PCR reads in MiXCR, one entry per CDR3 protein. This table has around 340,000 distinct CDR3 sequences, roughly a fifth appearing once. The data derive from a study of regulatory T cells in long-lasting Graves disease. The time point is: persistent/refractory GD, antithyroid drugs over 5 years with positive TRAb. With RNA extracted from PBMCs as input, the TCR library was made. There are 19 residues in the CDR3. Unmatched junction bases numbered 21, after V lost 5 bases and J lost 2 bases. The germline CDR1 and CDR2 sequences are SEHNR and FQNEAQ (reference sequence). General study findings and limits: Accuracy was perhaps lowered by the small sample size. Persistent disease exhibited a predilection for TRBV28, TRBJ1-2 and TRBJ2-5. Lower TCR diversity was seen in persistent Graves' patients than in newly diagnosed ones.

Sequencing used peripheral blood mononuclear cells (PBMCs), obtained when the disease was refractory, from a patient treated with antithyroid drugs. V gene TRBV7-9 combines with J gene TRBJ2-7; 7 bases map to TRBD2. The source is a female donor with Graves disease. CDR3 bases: TGTGCCAGCAGCGCCTCGGGACTATCAAAGAGGGGAGGGCCCTACGAGCAGTACTTC. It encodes CASSASGLSKRGGPYEQYF.